This TCR beta chain was found in a study of blood T cell repertoires in COVID-19. Turning to the study itself: Acute-phase and convalescent COVID-19 samples originated in the United States, Italy and Spain.

Profiling relied on immunoSEQ multiplex PCR, and the TCRdb table lists in-frame clones only, not all of them. The table includes roughly 300,000 clones, 85% to 90% detected once. CDR1 and CDR2 (germline): LGHNA, YSLEER. The CDR3 has 15 amino acids. V shed 4 bases, J shed 4 bases, and the junction held 7 bases outside the gene matches. Specimen: peripheral blood. This TCR was sampled from a human donor in a cohort sampled during active COVID-19. The chain recombines TRBV4-3 with TRBJ1-2; 9 bases match TRBD1. CDR3 bases: TGCGCCAGCAGCCCTACCGGACAGGGGAGCTATGGCTACACCTTC. It encodes CASSPTGQGSYGYTF.